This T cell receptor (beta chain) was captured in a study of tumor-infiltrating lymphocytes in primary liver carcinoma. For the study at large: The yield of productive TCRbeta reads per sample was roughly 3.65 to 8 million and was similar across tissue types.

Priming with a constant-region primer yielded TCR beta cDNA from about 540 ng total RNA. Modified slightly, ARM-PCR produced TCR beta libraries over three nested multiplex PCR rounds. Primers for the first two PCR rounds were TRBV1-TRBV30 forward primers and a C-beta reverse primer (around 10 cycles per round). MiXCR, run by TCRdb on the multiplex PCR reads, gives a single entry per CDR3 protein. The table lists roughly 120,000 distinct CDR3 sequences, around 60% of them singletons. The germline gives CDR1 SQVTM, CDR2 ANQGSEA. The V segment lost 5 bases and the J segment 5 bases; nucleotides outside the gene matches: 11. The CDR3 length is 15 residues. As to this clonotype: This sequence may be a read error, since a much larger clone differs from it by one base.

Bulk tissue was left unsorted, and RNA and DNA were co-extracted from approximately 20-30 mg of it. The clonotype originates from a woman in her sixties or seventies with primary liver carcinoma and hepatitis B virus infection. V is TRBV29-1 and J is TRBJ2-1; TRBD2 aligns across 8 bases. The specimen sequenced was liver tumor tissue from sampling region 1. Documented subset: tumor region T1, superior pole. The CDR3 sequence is CSVSTSERVNNEQFF. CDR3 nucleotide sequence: TGCAGCGTTTCGACTAGCGAGAGAGTAAACAATGAGCAGTTCTTC.